These T cell receptor beta chains were read from a single sample in a study of patients and donors after allogeneic stem cell transplantation. TCRdb processed the RT-PCR reads anew with MiXCR; each CDR3 protein has one entry. The table records approximately 220,000 distinct CDR3 sequences, 35% to 45% of them present only once. Sequencing was carried out using blood, either unsorted or a sorted T cell fraction (not recorded which). These receptors were collected from a human donor who was either an allogeneic HSCT recipient or a stem cell or donor lymphocyte infusion donor (not recorded which). It is not recorded whose cells these are; they may come from a transplant donor. CDR3s include the opening cysteine and the closing phenylalanine or tryptophan. A D gene is named only where the DNA matches it firmly. Clone size, where shown, is once, few, many, or a class for clones that have expanded.

CDR3 protein,CDR3 DNA,D gene,J gene,clone size,V gene
CAISEGPVKNYGYTF,TGTGCCATCAGTGAGGGGCCCGTTAAAAACTATGGCTACACCTTC,NA,TRBJ1-2,few,TRBV10-3
CASSLEPGSLLHSNQPQHF,TGTGCCAGCAGCTTAGAGCCCGGGTCACTATTGCATAGCAATCAGCCCCAGCATTTT,NA,TRBJ1-5,many,TRBV7-9
CASSPTGFTGNTIYF,TGTGCCAGCAGTCCGACAGGGTTCACTGGAAACACCATATATTTT,TRBD1,TRBJ1-3,NA,TRBV12-3/TRBV12-4
CASSLVLQGRGTEAFF,TGCGCCAGCAGCTTGGTTTTACAGGGTCGGGGTACTGAAGCTTTCTTT,NA,TRBJ1-1,NA,TRBV5-1
CASSSPWWVDTQYF,TGTGCCAGCAGCTCCCCTTGGTGGGTGGATACGCAGTATTTT,NA,TRBJ2-3,NA,TRBV7-2
CSVKGGNTEAFF,TGCAGTGTCAAAGGGGGGAACACTGAAGCTTTCTTT,NA,TRBJ1-1,few,TRBV20-1
CASTNSGANVLTF,TGTGCCAGCACTAATTCTGGGGCCAACGTCCTGACTTTC,NA,TRBJ2-6,few,TRBV12-3/TRBV12-4
CASSSGDRGSNTEAFF,TGTGCCAGTAGCTCCGGGGACAGGGGGTCTAACACTGAAGCTTTCTTT,TRBD1,TRBJ1-1,few,TRBV19
CASSLDRGEAYGYTF,TGTGCCAGCTCACTCGACAGGGGCGAGGCCTATGGCTACACCTTC,TRBD1,TRBJ1-2,NA,TRBV18
CASSIGQGRNYEQYF,TGTGCCAGCAGCATCGGACAGGGGCGAAACTACGAGCAGTACTTC,TRBD1,TRBJ2-7,once,TRBV14
CASSQVSGRGGSYEQYF,TGCGCCAGCAGCCAAGTTTCGGGGAGAGGAGGCTCCTACGAGCAGTACTTC,NA,TRBJ2-7,NA,TRBV4-1
CASSELAGTDTQYF,TGTGCCAGCAGTGAGCTAGCCGGCACAGATACGCAGTATTTT,NA,TRBJ2-3,NA,TRBV25-1
CASSQVQGRYYGYTF,TGTGCCAGCAGCCAAGTTCAGGGGCGATACTATGGCTACACCTTC,NA,TRBJ1-2,few,TRBV3-1
CASSGEGTNYGYTF,TGTGCCAGCAGCGGGGAGGGGACCAACTATGGCTACACCTTC,NA,TRBJ1-2,NA,TRBV7-2
CASSLGQLQETQYF,TGCGCCAGCAGCTTGGGACAGCTACAAGAGACCCAGTACTTC,NA,TRBJ2-5,NA,TRBV5-1
CAIRPGSGGNTEAFF,TGTGCCATCAGGCCAGGGTCAGGTGGGAACACTGAAGCTTTCTTT,NA,TRBJ1-1,NA,TRBV10-3
CASSGRQGADGYTF,TGTGCCAGCAGCGGGCGCCAGGGGGCGGATGGCTACACCTTC,TRBD1,TRBJ1-2,few,TRBV7-9
CASSSSRDSQAFF,TGCGCCAGCAGCTCATCCCGGGACAGCCAAGCTTTCTTT,TRBD1,TRBJ1-1,NA,TRBV5-1
CASSVESWPSGNTIYF,TGTGCCAGCAGCGTAGAATCTTGGCCTTCTGGAAACACCATATATTTT,NA,TRBJ1-3,NA,TRBV9
CAISDLGPSMKYF,TGTGCCATCAGTGACCTAGGACCCTCTATGAAGTACTTC,NA,TRBJ2-7,NA,TRBV10-3
CASSSTGRTDTQYF,TGTGCCAGCAGTTCGACAGGGCGCACAGATACGCAGTATTTT,TRBD1,TRBJ2-3,NA,TRBV28
CASSRLGPPGRQPQHF,TGTGCCAGCAGTCGCCTAGGACCCCCGGGACGGCAGCCCCAGCATTTT,NA,TRBJ1-5,NA,TRBV12-3/TRBV12-4
CAWSGRRAYQETQYF,TGTGCCTGGAGCGGCCGGCGGGCGTACCAAGAGACCCAGTACTTC,NA,TRBJ2-5,NA,TRBV30
CASADRVDQPQHF,TGTGCCAGCGCGGACAGGGTGGATCAGCCCCAGCATTTT,NA,TRBJ1-5,NA,TRBV21-1
CASSQPRDRGNEQFF,TGCGCCAGCAGCCAACCACGGGACAGGGGAAATGAGCAGTTCTTC,TRBD1,TRBJ2-1,few,TRBV4-1
CSVEEGLGQGMNTEAFF,TGCAGCGTTGAGGAGGGGCTTGGGCAGGGGATGAACACTGAAGCTTTCTTT,NA,TRBJ1-1,NA,TRBV29-1
CASSLMSGPGNTIYF,TGTGCCAGCAGTTTAATGTCGGGACCTGGAAACACCATATATTTT,NA,TRBJ1-3,few,TRBV12-3/TRBV12-4
CASNSGTQPQHF,TGTGCCAGCAATTCCGGGACACAGCCCCAGCATTTT,NA,TRBJ1-5,NA,TRBV6-6
CASSQDLPAGLSYNEQFF,TGCGCCAGCAGCCAAGATCTCCCAGCGGGGTTGTCCTACAATGAGCAGTTCTTC,TRBD2,TRBJ2-1,NA,TRBV4-3
CASSPRPFGNQPQHF,TGTGCCAGCAGTCCTCGGCCGTTTGGCAATCAGCCCCAGCATTTT,NA,TRBJ1-5,NA,TRBV28
CASSYSTGVSGANVLTF,TGTGCCAGCAGTTACTCAACAGGAGTCTCTGGGGCCAACGTCCTGACTTTC,NA,TRBJ2-6,few,TRBV6-6
CASSRLAGLQETQYF,TGTGCCAGCAGCAGACTAGCGGGGCTACAAGAGACCCAGTACTTC,TRBD2,TRBJ2-5,NA,TRBV27
CASSPYESYGYTF,TGTGCCAGCAGCCCATACGAGTCTTATGGCTACACCTTC,NA,TRBJ1-2,NA,TRBV3-1
CASSSSLGPDGYTF,TGTGCCAGCAGTTCTTCCCTCGGGCCAGATGGCTACACCTTC,NA,TRBJ1-2,few,TRBV12-3/TRBV12-4
CSASDQNYEQYF,TGCAGTGCTAGCGACCAAAATTACGAGCAGTACTTC,NA,TRBJ2-7,NA,TRBV20-1
CASSPHYRGADYEQYF,TGTGCCAGCAGCCCGCATTATCGTGGGGCAGACTACGAGCAGTACTTC,NA,TRBJ2-7,NA,TRBV4-2
CASSLRKYGYTF,TGTGCCAGCAGTTTACGAAAATATGGCTACACCTTC,NA,TRBJ1-2,few,TRBV28
CALSPRNTIYF,TGTGCCCTCAGCCCGCGAAACACCATATATTTT,NA,TRBJ1-3,NA,TRBV21-1
CASSPHRDSFNYGYTF,TGTGCCAGCAGCCCTCACCGGGACAGCTTTAACTATGGCTACACCTTC,TRBD1,TRBJ1-2,NA,TRBV7-9
CASSPGAEDEKLFF,TGTGCCAGCAGCCCCGGGGCGGAGGATGAAAAACTGTTTTTT,NA,TRBJ1-4,NA,TRBV12-3/TRBV12-4
CASSKQGVTDTQYF,TGTGCCAGCAGCAAACAGGGGGTCACAGATACGCAGTATTTT,NA,TRBJ2-3,NA,TRBV21-1
CASSRNSLAGLSGNTIYF,TGCGCCAGCAGCCGAAACTCGCTTGCAGGGCTCTCTGGAAACACCATATATTTT,NA,TRBJ1-3,NA,TRBV4-1
CASSLAGGGGYTF,TGTGCCAGCAGCTTAGCAGGCGGCGGAGGCTACACCTTC,NA,TRBJ1-2,few,TRBV11-2
CASSRQGPEAFF,TGTGCCAGCAGCCGACAGGGTCCCGAAGCTTTCTTT,TRBD1,TRBJ1-1,NA,TRBV7-2